Following are 22 T cell receptor beta chains from one sample sequenced in a study of naive and memory T cell subsets. The beta constant-region primer was an equimolar mix of two oligonucleotides covering TRBC1 and TRBC2. Ligated cDNA was amplified by four rounds of PCR with nested alpha and beta constant-region primers and SP2. TCRdb reanalysed the UMI-ligation and nested PCR reads using MiXCR and keeps one entry per CDR3 protein. The sample lists 80,000 to 95,000 distinct CDR3 sequences, 8% to 9.5% occurring once. The source material was naive CD8+ T cells from blood. The source of these receptors is a human donor in good health.

This clonotype was counted between two and nine times. J is TRBJ2-7 and V is TRBV12-5; 7 positions match TRBD1. Germline loops: CDR1 LGHNT, CDR2 FRNRAP. CDR3 length equals 12 residues. With V trimmed by 6 bases and J by 6 bases, 5 bases remained unmatched. CDR3 DNA sequence: TGTGCTAGTGGGACAGGGTTTACCGAGCAGTACTTC. This codes for CASGTGFTEQYF.

Many counts were recorded for this clonotype. The rearrangement uses TRBV6-5 and TRBJ2-1; D remains ambiguous. Germline CDR1 is MNHEY and CDR2 is SVGAGI. The CDR3 spans 13 residues. Trimming stripped 6 bases from V and 4 bases from J, with 10 bases between. CDR3 DNA sequence: TGTGCCAGCAGCCCCGACTGGTACAATGAGCAGTTCTTC. Residues: CASSPDWYNEQFF.

V is TRBV19 and J is TRBJ1-1; D is uncertain. Trimming left V 7 bases short and J 3 bases short, with 6 bases between. Germline V gene data show CDR1 as LNHDA and CDR2 as SQIVND (reference sequence). The CDR3 loop spans 11 amino acids. This CDR3 is CASTRYTEAFF. CDR3 DNA sequence: TGTGCCAGTACCCGGTACACTGAAGCTTTCTTT. Full variable domain (rest looked up from reference TRBV19 and TRBJ1-1): DGGITQSPKYLFRKEGQNVTLSCEQNLNHDAMYWYRQDPGQGLRLIYYSQIVNDFQKGDIAEGYSVSREKKESFPLTVTSAQKNPTAFYLCASTRYTEAFFGQGTRLTVV.

In its sample, this clonotype was seen many times. The gene calls are TRBV7-2 and TRBJ2-7; no reliable D call. The CDR3 spans 15 residues. Trimming removed 7 bases at V and 1 base at J, with 17 bases between. Germline V lookup: CDR1 SGHTA, CDR2 FQGNSA. The CDR3 DNA is TGTGCCAGCAACCTATTAGGTCCCTCTTCCTACGAGCAGTACTTC. Translating gives CASNLLGPSSYEQYF.

This clonotype was seen at least ten times. The chain links TRBV28 to TRBJ2-3; no reliable D call. With 1 base removed from V and 2 bases from J, the gap between germline ends came to 4 bases. CDR1 is MDHEN and CDR2 is SYDVKM in the germline V gene. The CDR3 spans 13 residues. The CDR3 protein is CASSLLHTDTQYF. The CDR3 bases are TGTGCCAGCAGTTTATTGCACACAGATACGCAGTATTTT.

The sample holds a few counts of this clonotype. The V and J genes are TRBV3-1 and TRBJ2-1, with a possible D match to TRBD2 (5 bases). The ends were cut back, 5 bases at V and 9 bases at J, with 14 bases in the middle. The CDR3 is made up of 13 amino acids. Germline V CDR1 and CDR2: LGHDT, YNNKEL (reference sequence). This CDR3 is CASSYTAGGEQFF. The CDR3 DNA reads as TGTGCCAGCAGCTATACGGCGGGCGGTGAGCAGTTCTTC.

V gene TRBV4-1 combines with J gene TRBJ2-7; TRBD2 aligns across 7 bases. The CDR3 is made up of 16 amino acids. V gave up 1 base and J gave up 3 bases; unmatched junction bases: 9. Germline V lookup: CDR1 MGHRA, CDR2 YSYEKL. The CDR3 region is CASSQVATSTYYEQYF. Here the CDR3 DNA reads TGCGCCAGCAGCCAAGTTGCGACTAGCACCTACTACGAGCAGTACTTC.

This clonotype occurred many times. This rearrangement joins TRBV9 to TRBJ2-7; D may be TRBD2 (6 bases). Per the germline V gene, CDR1 is SGDLS and CDR2 is YYNGEE. Trimming took 3 bases from V and 4 from J, leaving 8 bases between them. This CDR3 region has 12 residues. The CDR3: CASSDGGYEQYF. In DNA, the CDR3 is TGTGCCAGCAGCGACGGGGGTTACGAGCAGTACTTC.

The chain employs TRBV6-5 and TRBJ2-5, with 8 bases that match TRBD2. Looked up from germline, CDR1 is MNHEY and CDR2 is SVGAGI. V trimming: 0 bases; J trimming: 2 bases; junction bases outside the gene matches: 8. The CDR3 spans 17 residues. CDR3 residues: CASSYSVPTSAQETQYF. CDR3 DNA: TGTGCCAGCAGTTACTCTGTTCCGACTAGCGCACAAGAGACCCAGTACTTC.

This clonotype was observed at least ten times. The chain recombines TRBV28 with TRBJ2-5; D gene ambiguous. Trimming removed 2 bases at V and 3 bases at J, with 7 bases between. The CDR3 covers 13 residues. Germline assignment: CDR1 MDHEN and CDR2 SYDVKM. CDR3 DNA sequence: TGTGCCAGCAGTTTAGCCCCGAAAGAGACCCAGTACTTC. Amino acid sequence: CASSLAPKETQYF.

There are many counts of this clonotype. The chain carries TRBV2 and TRBJ2-1; D remains ambiguous. CDR3 length equals 13 residues. V lost 10 bases and J lost 6, with 16 bases in between. CDR1 is SNHLY and CDR2 is FYNNEI in the germline V gene. The CDR3 loop reads CATSWESGNEQFF. The DNA for the CDR3 is TGTGCCACCTCCTGGGAATCGGGCAATGAGCAGTTCTTC.

The chain employs TRBV5-6 and TRBJ2-1, with no clear D. Germline V gives CDR1 SGHDT, CDR2 YYEEEE. The CDR3 consists of 16 residues. V dropped 3 bases and J dropped 3 bases, with 16 bases sitting between them. This CDR3 reads CASSSGSYHNYNEQFF. The CDR3 DNA reads TGTGCCAGCAGCTCCGGAAGTTACCATAACTACAATGAGCAGTTCTTC.

The chain joins TRBV5-4 to TRBJ2-7; the D is unclear. V was shortened by 4 bases and J by 2 bases, with 10 bases between the two germline ends. CDR3 length: 13 residues. CDR1 SGHNT and CDR2 YYREEE come from the germline V gene (reference sequence). This CDR3 is CASSEAPTYEQYF. CDR3 nucleotide sequence: TGTGCCAGCAGCGAAGCACCGACCTACGAGCAGTACTTC. The full variable domain, completed using reference TRBV5-4 and TRBJ2-7, is ETGVTQSPTHLIKTRGQQVTLRCSSQSGHNTVSWYQQALGQGPQFIFQYYREEENGRGNFPPRFSGLQFPNYSSELNVNALELDDSALYLCASSEAPTYEQYFGPGTRLTVT.

The rearrangement uses TRBV5-4 and TRBJ2-1; D gene unclear. V was pared by 4 bases and J by 4 bases, with 15 bases between. CDR3 length equals 15 residues. Germline CDR1 reads SGHNT; CDR2 reads YYREEE (reference sequence). The CDR3 DNA sequence: TGTGCCAGCAGCCGGGCGGCAGCTCATTACAATGAGCAGTTCTTC. Protein sequence: CASSRAAAHYNEQFF.

In this sample, this clonotype turned up many times. The chain employs TRBV21-1 and TRBJ1-6. TRBV21-1 is recorded as a pseudogene. The CDR3 totals 16 residues. This CDR3 is CASSKHRSSYNSPLHF. In nucleotides, the CDR3 is TGTGCCAGCAGCAAACACCGGAGCTCCTATAATTCACCCCTCCACTTT.

There are many counts of this clonotype. This rearrangement joins TRBV24-1 to TRBJ2-1; D is undetermined. V lost 4 bases and J lost 7, with 10 bases in between. The CDR3 is 13 amino acids. Germline CDR1 reads KGHDR; CDR2 reads SFDVKD. The CDR3 DNA reads as TGTGCCACCAGTGACCCTCAAAATAATGAGCAGTTCTTC. Translation: CATSDPQNNEQFF.

This clonotype was found many times. CDR3 bases: TGTGCCAGCAGCGAGGACGCGACGTTAAGCGGGATGCAATACGAGCAGTACTTC. It specifies CASSEDATLSGMQYEQYF. The V and J genes are TRBV9 and TRBJ2-7; TRBD2 aligns across 7 bases. The CDR3 is 18 residues long. V lost 3 bases and J lost 4; bases outside the gene matches: 19. Germline assignment: CDR1 SGDLS and CDR2 YYNGEE.

This clonotype was observed many times. This sequence joins TRBV29-1 and TRBJ2-7; 7 positions match TRBD1. The CDR3 has 14 residues. The junction had 8 bases not matched to a gene; V was cut back by 6 bases and J by 0 bases. CDR1 SQVTM and CDR2 ANQGSEA come from the germline V gene. CDR3 coding DNA: TGCAGCGTGCAGGACAGGCGTTCCTCCTACGAGCAGTACTTC. It is translated as CSVQDRRSSYEQYF.

This clonotype has a count of ten or more. The rearrangement joins TRBV7-9 to TRBJ2-7, with 9 bases fitting TRBD2. Germline V CDR1 and CDR2: SEHNR, FQNEAQ (reference sequence). The CDR3 consists of 15 residues. V shed 4 bases and J 2 bases; nucleotides not matched to a gene: 6. The CDR3 DNA sequence: TGTGCCAGCAGCTCCGGCCTAGCGGGGCCCTACGAGCAGTACTTC. It translates to CASSSGLAGPYEQYF.

This clonotype came up many times. The J gene is TRBJ2-7, the V gene TRBV5-1; TRBD2 agrees at 14 bases. The trim removed 4 bases at V and 4 bases at J, leaving 7 bases unmatched. In germline, CDR1 is SGHRS, CDR2 YFSETQ. This CDR3 has 16 amino acids. CDR3 region: CASSPDWTSGRYEQYF. The CDR3 DNA reads TGCGCCAGCAGCCCGGACTGGACTAGCGGGAGGTACGAGCAGTACTTC.

This clonotype came up many times. This rearrangement joins TRBV5-4 to TRBJ2-7, with TRBD2 identical over 9 bases. The germline gives CDR1 SGHNT, CDR2 YYREEE (reference sequence). V was clipped by 2 bases and J by 2 bases; unmatched bases: 5. The CDR3 consists of 15 residues. CDR3 sequence reads: CASSLKREAAYEQYF. In DNA form, the CDR3 reads TGTGCCAGCAGCTTAAAGCGGGAGGCCGCCTACGAGCAGTACTTC.

This clonotype was seen ten or more times. The V call is TRBV7-9, the J call TRBJ2-5, with 7 bases identical to TRBD1. The CDR3 totals 13 residues. The V gene's germline CDR1 is SEHNR and CDR2 FQNEAQ (reference sequence). V trimming: 6 bases; J trimming: 9 bases; junction bases outside the gene matches: 10. CDR3 loop: CASRNTGARPQYF. The CDR3 bases are TGTGCCAGCAGGAACACAGGGGCTCGGCCCCAGTACTTC.